This T cell receptor beta chain was sequenced during a study of early T cells in non-severe SARS-CoV-2 infection. As to this clonotype: The antigen remains undetermined.

The CDR3 sequence is 12 residues long. Germline loops: CDR1 LGHNA, CDR2 YSLEER. The germline V and J ends were trimmed by 0 bases and 11 bases, with 8 bases remaining between them. General study points: CD4 and private specificities were missed by VDJdb matching, which favored anti-spike CD8 responses.

Separate cDNA molecules each had unique molecular identifiers attached to them. MiXCR, run by TCRdb on the 5' RACE reads, gives a single entry per CDR3 protein. In the table there are about 50,000 distinct CDR3 sequences, roughly a tenth of which are singletons. The rearrangement links TRBV4-3 to TRBJ2-1; D is unresolved. The sequenced material came from whole blood. The TCR sequence derives from an adult who was a healthcare worker with PCR-confirmed SARS-CoV-2 infection or an uninfected control (not recorded which). CDR3 in DNA: TGCGCCAGCAGCCAAGATTTGGCCAAGCAGTTCTTC. As protein: CASSQDLAKQFF.